This TCR beta chain was captured in a study of T cell responses to AZD1222 COVID-19 vaccine (dated by TCRdb to 2020 to 2023). Broadly, across the study: TCR sequencing covered 233 trial participants: about 210 given two doses of AZD1222 and some 25 given two doses of MenACWY control vaccine. Trial participants were enrolled by age into subgroups of 18-55, 56-69 and 70-plus years, and 148, 28 and 57 TCR-sequenced participants, respectively, were included in these subgroups. The paper as a whole reports these results and caveats: CD4 TCRs associated with the vaccine covered the entire spike protein, and the dominant responses were in regions 160-218 and 743-854. Participants were mostly white British, with more females than males. The authors suggested clonal diversity may have been underestimated. Because no day 14 peak-response samples were available, the repertoires could be characterized only after the peak T cell response. Spike-specific TCR breadth and depth rose significantly after two AZD1222 doses compared with day 0 and with MenACWY recipients. Epitopes outside the regions mutated in the B.1.351 and B.1.1.7 variants were reportedly recognized by nearly half of the unique spike-specific TCRs. The 56-69-year group was small, and its depth increase did not reach significance, likely because of low power. Conclusions about previously exposed vaccinees are limited because only six or seven AZD1222 recipients were SARS-CoV-2 seropositive at baseline.

The CDR3 regions of human TCRbeta chains were analyzed by immunosequencing. The authors' pipeline ran thus. Repertoire TCRs were matched against a reference library of SARS-CoV-2-specific TCRs generated with the MIRA antigen-specificity platform. Breadth was defined as the fraction of unique TCRs that were SARS-CoV-2-associated, and depth was defined as the fraction of total T cells that were SARS-CoV-2-associated. Using the MIRA data, every spike-specific TCR was mapped to the spike region that the TCR reacted to and assigned to either a CD4 or a CD8 class. Log10-transformed breadth and depth values were compared by one-way ANOVA with Sidak's multiple comparisons tests. TCRdb retrieved this table from immuneACCESS and kept in-frame rearrangements only. Not all clones are present; in checked studies, unresolved V genes account for under half, and no reason is known for the remainder. V, J and clone size were drawn from that table, and D and trimming were deduced from the DNA. Present in this sample are 65,000 to 100,000 clones, more than 85% of which were seen just once. More than 7.5% of the sample comes from the top ten.

Of note for this clone: Its antigen is still unknown. Base qualities are not provided; no much larger clone lies one nucleotide away.

Including cysteine and phenylalanine, the CDR3 has 18 amino acids. The kept DNA is CDR3 alone, 54 bases in frame from the first base. V and J are trimmed by 6 bases and 2 bases, and the gene matches miss 15 bases of the junction. For CDR1 and CDR2, the germline V gene (reference sequence) lists LNHDA and SQIVND. The time point label for this specimen denotes: about 28 days (+/-7) after the second vaccine dose. AZD1222 recipients given second doses at about 4 weeks or at about 12 weeks were pooled, since spike-specific TCR depth and breadth were not found to differ between the two schedules. The vaccinee samples were drawn from two UK trials, COV001 and COV002, one of which was a single-blind randomized controlled phase 2/3 trial testing AZD1222 (ChAdOx1 nCoV-19) in healthy adults. For TCRbeta chain sequencing, PBMC samples were collected from trial participants at day 0 and at day 28 after the second dose.

The chain joins TRBV19 to TRBJ1-3, with TRBD1 matching 8 junction bases. The clonotype comes from an adult who received the AZD1222 COVID-19 vaccine. The material sequenced was peripheral blood, taken 28 days after the second AZD1222 dose. The DNA is as follows: TGTGCCAGTAGACTCTCCCCGGGTCAGGGGGCTGCTGGAAACACCATATATTTT. Its protein reads: CASRLSPGQGAAGNTIYF.